This TCR beta chain emerged from a study of T cells after yellow fever vaccination. The length of the CDR3 is 15 residues. V gave up 5 bases and J gave up 4 bases, with 12 bases separating them. Germline CDR1 and CDR2: SGHAT and FQNNGV. This clonotype was observed a few times. Researchers made TCR cDNA using 5'RACE template switching, and this step added a universal primer site and UMIs. TCRdb recomputed calls from the 5' RACE reads with MiXCR, one row per CDR3 protein. The sample contains about 370,000 distinct CDR3 sequences, more than 9% of which appear only once. This TCR was sampled from a man between 18 and 35 years old who received the YFV17D yellow fever vaccine. The sample was PBMCs, taken on the day of the first yellow fever vaccination. The chain uses TRBV11-2 and TRBJ2-6; D ambiguous. This CDR3 reads CASSLPETGANVLTF. The DNA for the CDR3 is TGTGCCAGCAGCCTCCCCGAGACCGGGGCCAACGTCCTGACTTTC.